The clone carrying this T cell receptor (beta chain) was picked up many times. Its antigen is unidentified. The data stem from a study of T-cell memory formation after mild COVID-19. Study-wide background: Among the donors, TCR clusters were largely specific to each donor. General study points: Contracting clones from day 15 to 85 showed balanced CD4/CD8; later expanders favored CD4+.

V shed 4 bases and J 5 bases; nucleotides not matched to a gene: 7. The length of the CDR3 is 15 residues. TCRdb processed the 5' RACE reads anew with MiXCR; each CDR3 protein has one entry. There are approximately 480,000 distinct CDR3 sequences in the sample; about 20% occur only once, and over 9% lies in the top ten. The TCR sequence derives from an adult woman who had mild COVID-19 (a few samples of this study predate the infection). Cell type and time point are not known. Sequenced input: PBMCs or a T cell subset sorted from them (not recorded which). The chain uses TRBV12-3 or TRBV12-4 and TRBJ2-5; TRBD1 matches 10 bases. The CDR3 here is CASSSPDRGGETQYF. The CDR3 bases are TGTGCCAGCAGTTCGCCGGACAGGGGGGGGGAGACCCAGTACTTC.